This T cell receptor beta chain was identified during a study of cytomegalovirus exposure and HLA in healthy donors. Study observations and caveats: A later analysis reportedly found that, within productive TCRs, an Asian-associated ancestry cluster had fewer N-insertions than the mean observed across the 666 donors.

Worth noting for this clone: Its cognate antigen is unknown.

Trimming cost V 1 base and J 1 base; bases outside gene matches: 6. This CDR3 contains 16 residues. CDR1 and CDR2 (germline): KGHSH, LQKENI. Primers: 60 Vbeta forward and 13 Jbeta reverse. Methods used by the authors: It was a later analysis that counted tens of millions of unique TCR beta chains, of which approximately 11 million were shared. Measured with immunoSEQ multiplex PCR; TCRdb has only the in-frame clones, and not every one. That table supplies the V and J calls and clone size; D and trimming were determined from the DNA. The sample yields roughly 100,000 clones, 75% to 90% seen once. The sequence came from a man between 35 and 55 years old in good health and CMV-seronegative. Sequenced input: PBMCs. The chain uses TRBV18 and TRBJ1-1; the match to TRBD1 covers 7 bases. The CDR3 sequence: CASSPHRQGANTEAFF. The CDR3 nucleotides read TGTGCCAGCTCACCACATCGACAGGGAGCGAACACTGAAGCTTTCTTT.